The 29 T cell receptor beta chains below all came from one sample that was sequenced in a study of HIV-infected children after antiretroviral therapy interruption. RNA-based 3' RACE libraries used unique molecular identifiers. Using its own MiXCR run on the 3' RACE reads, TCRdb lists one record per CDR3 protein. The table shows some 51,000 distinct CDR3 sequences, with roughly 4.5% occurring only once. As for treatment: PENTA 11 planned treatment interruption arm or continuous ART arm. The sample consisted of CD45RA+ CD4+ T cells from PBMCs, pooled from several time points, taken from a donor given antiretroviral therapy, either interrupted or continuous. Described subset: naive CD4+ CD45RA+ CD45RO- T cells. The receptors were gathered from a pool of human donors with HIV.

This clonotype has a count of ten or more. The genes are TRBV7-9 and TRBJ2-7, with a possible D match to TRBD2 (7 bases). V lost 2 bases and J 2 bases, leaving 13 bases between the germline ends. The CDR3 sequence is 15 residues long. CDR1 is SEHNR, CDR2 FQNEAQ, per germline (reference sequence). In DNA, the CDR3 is TGTGCCAGCAGCTTATGGGAGGGGGGTACCTACGAGCAGTACTTC. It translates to CASSLWEGGTYEQYF.

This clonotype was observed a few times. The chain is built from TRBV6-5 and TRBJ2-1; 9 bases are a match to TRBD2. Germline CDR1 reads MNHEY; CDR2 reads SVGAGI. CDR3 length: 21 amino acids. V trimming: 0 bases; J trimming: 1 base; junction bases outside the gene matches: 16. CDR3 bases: TGTGCCAGCAGTTACTCGTCCGCGGGGGGGCGAGTAACTCGGTCCTACAATGAGCAGTTCTTC. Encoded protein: CASSYSSAGGRVTRSYNEQFF.

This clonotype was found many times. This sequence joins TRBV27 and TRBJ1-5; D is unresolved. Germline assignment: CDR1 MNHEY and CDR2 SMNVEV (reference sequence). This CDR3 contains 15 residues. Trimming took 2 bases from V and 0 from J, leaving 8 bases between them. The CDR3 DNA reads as TGTGCCAGCAGTTTAAGGCCAGCTAGCAATCAGCCCCAGCATTTT. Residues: CASSLRPASNQPQHF.

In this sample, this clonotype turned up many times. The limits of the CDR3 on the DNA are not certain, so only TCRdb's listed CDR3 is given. The chain's CDR3 is CASSFGAGDFF. The V call is TRBV6-6, the J call TRBJ1-1; TRBD1 is the table's D call, not checked against the DNA. The CDR3 totals 11 residues, both ends included. The germline V gene encodes CDR1 MNHNY and CDR2 SVGAGI (reference sequence).

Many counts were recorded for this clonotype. In DNA form, the CDR3 reads TGTGCCAGCAGTGGCCGAGAGGGCTCAAGGGCCTCTGGAAACACCATATATTTT. This sequence encodes CASSGREGSRASGNTIYF. This rearrangement joins TRBV6-1 to TRBJ1-3, with D unclear. The germline gives CDR1 MNHNS, CDR2 SASEGT. This CDR3 is 18 amino acids long. The V end was cut by 4 bases, the J end by 0 bases, with 19 bases between.

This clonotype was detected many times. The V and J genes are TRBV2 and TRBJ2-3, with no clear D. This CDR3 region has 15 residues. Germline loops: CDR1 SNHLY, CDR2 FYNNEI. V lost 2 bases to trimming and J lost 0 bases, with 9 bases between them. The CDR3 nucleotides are TGTGCCAGCAGTGAAATGGGTTCTAGCACAGATACGCAGTATTTT. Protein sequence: CASSEMGSSTDTQYF.

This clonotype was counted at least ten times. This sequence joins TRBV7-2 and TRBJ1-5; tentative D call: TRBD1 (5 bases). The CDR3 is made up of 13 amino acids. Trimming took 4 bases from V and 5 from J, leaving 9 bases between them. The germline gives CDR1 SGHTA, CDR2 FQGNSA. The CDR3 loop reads CASSSRADQPQHF. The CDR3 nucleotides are TGTGCCAGCAGCTCCAGGGCGGATCAGCCCCAGCATTTT.

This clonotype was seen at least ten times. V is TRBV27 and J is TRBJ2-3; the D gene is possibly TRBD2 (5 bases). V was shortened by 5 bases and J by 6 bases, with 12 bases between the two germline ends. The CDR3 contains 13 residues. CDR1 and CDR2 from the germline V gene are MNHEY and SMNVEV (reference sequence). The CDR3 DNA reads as TGTGCCAGCAGTCCGCGGGCTTTCGATACGCAGTATTTT. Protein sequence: CASSPRAFDTQYF.

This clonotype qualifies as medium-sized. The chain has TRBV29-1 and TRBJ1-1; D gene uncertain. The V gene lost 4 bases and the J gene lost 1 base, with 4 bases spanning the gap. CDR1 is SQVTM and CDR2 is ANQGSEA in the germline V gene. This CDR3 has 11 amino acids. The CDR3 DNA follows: TGCAGCGTTGTAAAGAACACTGAAGCTTTCTTT. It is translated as CSVVKNTEAFF.

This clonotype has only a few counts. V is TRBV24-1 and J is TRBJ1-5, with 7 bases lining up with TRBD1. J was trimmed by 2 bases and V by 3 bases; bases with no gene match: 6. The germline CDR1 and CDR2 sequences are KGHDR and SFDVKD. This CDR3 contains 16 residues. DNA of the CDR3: TGTGCCACCAGTGATCCCGGCACAGGGGGCAATCAGCCCCAGCATTTT. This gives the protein CATSDPGTGGNQPQHF.

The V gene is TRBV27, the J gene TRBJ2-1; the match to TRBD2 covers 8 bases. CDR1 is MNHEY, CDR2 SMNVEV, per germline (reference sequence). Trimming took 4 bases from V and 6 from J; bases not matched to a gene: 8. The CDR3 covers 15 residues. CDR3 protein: CASSSFAGGINEQFF. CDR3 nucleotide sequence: TGTGCCAGCAGTTCCTTCGCGGGGGGTATCAATGAGCAGTTCTTC.

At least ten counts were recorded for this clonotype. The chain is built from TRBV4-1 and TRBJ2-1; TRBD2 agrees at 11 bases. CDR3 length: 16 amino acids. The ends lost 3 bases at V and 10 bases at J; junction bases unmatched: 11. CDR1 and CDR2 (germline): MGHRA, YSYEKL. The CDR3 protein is CASSHLSGGAKEEQFF. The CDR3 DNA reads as TGCGCCAGCAGCCACCTTAGCGGGGGGGCCAAAGAAGAGCAGTTCTTC.

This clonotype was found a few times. The CDR3 spells CASSSFGDEQYF. CDR3 DNA sequence: TGTGCCAGCAGCTCCTTCGGTGACGAGCAGTACTTC. The chain recombines TRBV3-1 with TRBJ2-7; unclear D gene. V lost 5 bases to trimming and J lost 5 bases, with 10 bases between them. Germline CDR1 LGHDT, CDR2 YNNKEL (reference sequence). CDR3 length: 12 residues.

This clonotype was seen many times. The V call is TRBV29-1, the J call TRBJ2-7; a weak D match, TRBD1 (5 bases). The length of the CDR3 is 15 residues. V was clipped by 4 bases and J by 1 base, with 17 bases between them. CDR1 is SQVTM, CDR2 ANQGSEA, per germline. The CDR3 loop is CSVGGSGAGSYEQYF. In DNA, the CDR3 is TGCAGCGTTGGGGGTAGTGGGGCCGGGTCCTACGAGCAGTACTTC.

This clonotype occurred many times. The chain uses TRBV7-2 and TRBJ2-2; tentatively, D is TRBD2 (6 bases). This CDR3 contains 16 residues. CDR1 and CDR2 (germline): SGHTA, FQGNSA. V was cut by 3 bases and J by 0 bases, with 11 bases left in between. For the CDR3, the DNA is TGTGCCAGCAGCTTGGTCGGGACTGCGAACACCGGGGAGCTGTTTTTT. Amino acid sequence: CASSLVGTANTGELFF.

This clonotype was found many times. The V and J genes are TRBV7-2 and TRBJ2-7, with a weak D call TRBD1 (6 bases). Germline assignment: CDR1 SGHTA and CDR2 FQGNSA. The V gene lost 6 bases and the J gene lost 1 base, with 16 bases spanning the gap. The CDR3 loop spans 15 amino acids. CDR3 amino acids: CASSQSPGASYEQYF. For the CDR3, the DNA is TGTGCCAGCAGTCAAAGCCCAGGGGCATCCTACGAGCAGTACTTC.

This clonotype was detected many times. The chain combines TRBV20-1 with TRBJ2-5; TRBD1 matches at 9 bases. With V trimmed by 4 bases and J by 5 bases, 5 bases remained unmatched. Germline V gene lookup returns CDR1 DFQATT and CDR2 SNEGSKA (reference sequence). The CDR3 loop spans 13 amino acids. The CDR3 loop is CSAKNRGLETQYF. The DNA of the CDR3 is TGCAGTGCTAAAAACAGGGGGCTTGAGACCCAGTACTTC.

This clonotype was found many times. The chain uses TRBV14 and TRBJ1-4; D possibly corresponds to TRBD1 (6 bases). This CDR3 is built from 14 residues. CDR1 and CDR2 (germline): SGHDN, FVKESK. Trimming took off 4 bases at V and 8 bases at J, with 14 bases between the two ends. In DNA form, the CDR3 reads TGTGCCAGCAGCCCGAGGGGGTTTGGCGAAAAACTGTTTTTT. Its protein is CASSPRGFGEKLFF.

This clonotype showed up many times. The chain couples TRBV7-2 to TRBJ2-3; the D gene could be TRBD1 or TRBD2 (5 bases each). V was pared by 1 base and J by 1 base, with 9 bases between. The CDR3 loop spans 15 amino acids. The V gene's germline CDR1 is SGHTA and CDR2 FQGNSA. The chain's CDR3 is CASSLDQGRTDTQYF. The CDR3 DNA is TGTGCCAGCAGCTTAGATCAGGGACGCACAGATACGCAGTATTTT.

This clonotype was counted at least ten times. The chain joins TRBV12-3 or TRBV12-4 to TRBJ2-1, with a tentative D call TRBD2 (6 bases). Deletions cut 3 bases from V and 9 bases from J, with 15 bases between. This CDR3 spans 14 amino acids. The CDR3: CASSLGLVGGEQFF. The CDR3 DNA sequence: TGTGCCAGCAGTTTGGGTCTTGTGGGGGGTGAGCAGTTCTTC.

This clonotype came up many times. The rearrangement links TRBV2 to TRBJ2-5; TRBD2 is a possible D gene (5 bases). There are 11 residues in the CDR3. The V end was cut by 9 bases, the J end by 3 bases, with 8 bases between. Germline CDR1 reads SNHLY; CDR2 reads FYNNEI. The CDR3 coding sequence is TGTGCCAGTAGCGTCGAAGAGACCCAGTACTTC. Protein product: CASSVEETQYF.

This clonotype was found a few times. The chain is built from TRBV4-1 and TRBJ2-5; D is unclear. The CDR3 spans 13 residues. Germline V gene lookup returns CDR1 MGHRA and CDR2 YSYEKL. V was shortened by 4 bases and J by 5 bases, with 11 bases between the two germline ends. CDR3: CASSLTMGETQYF. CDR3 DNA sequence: TGCGCCAGCAGCCTCACAATGGGGGAGACCCAGTACTTC.

Written as DNA, the CDR3 is TGTGCCAGCAGCAACACACCGTCCTACGAGCAGTACTTC. Translation: CASSNTPSYEQYF. The V call is TRBV3-1, the J call TRBJ2-7; D gene uncertain. V dropped 5 bases and J dropped 1 base, with 9 bases sitting between them. Per the germline V gene, CDR1 is LGHDT and CDR2 is YNNKEL (reference sequence). The CDR3 runs to 13 residues.

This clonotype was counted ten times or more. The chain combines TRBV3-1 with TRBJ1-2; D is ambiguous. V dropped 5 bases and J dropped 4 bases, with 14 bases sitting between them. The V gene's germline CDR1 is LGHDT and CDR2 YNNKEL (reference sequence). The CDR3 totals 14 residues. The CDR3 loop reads CASSVGRKAYGYTF. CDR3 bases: TGTGCCAGCAGCGTCGGACGAAAAGCCTATGGCTACACCTTC.

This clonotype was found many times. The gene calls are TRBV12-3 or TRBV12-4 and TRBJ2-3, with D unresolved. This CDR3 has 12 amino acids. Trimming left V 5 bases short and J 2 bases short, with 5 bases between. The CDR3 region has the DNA TGTGCCAGCAGTCTAAACACAGATACGCAGTATTTT. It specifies CASSLNTDTQYF.

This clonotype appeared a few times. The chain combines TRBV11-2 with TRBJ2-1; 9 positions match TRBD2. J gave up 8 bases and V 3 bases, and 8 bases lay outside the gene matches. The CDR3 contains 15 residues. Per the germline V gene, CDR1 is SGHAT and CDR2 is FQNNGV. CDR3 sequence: CASSLGGLATDEQFF. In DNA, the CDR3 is TGTGCCAGCAGCTTGGGGGGACTAGCCACGGATGAGCAGTTCTTC. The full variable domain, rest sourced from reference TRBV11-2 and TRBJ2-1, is EAGVAQSPRYKIIEKRQSVAFWCNPISGHATLYWYQQILGQGPKLLIQFQNNGVVDDSQLPKDRFSAERLKGVDSTLKIQPAKLEDSAVYLCASSLGGLATDEQFFGPGTRLTVL.

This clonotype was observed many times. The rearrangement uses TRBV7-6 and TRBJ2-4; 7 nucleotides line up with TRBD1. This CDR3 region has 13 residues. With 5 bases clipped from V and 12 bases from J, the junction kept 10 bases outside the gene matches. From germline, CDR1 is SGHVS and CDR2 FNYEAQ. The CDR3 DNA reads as TGTGCCAGCAGCCCCGCCGACAGGGAACCTCAGTACTTC. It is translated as CASSPADREPQYF.

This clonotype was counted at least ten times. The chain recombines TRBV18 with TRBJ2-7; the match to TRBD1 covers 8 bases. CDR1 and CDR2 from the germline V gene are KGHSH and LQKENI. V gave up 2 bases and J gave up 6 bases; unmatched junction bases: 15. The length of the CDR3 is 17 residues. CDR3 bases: TGTGCCAGCTCACCAAGGACGGGGGCCGACAGGGGCAGCGAGCAGTACTTC. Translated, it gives CASSPRTGADRGSEQYF.

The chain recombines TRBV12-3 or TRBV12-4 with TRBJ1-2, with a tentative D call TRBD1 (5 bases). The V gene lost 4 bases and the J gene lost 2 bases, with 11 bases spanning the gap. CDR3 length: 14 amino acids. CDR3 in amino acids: CASSWGLTNYGYTF. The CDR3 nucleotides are TGTGCCAGCAGTTGGGGCCTAACGAACTATGGCTACACCTTC.